The clone carrying this T cell receptor beta chain was detected a few times. Using unique molecular identifiers, the investigators prepared the TCRbeta library. TCRdb re-analysed the PCR reads in MiXCR, keeping a single row per CDR3 protein. This table holds some 840,000 distinct CDR3 sequences, 15% to 20% found once. The data stem from a study of T-cell reconstitution after alpha-beta-depleted transplantation in children. Germline V gene lookup returns CDR1 SGHDT and CDR2 YYEEEE. Trimming at V came to 4 bases and at J to 4 bases, leaving 4 bases not matched to a gene. The CDR3 is made up of 15 amino acids.

The chain employs TRBV5-6 and TRBJ2-1, with 11 bases fitting TRBD1. The source was PBMCs, mostly from graft donor cells, collected 360 days after TCRalphabeta/CD19-depleted stem cell transplant. The TCR originated in a male patient younger than 18 who had a stem cell transplant for acute lymphoblastic leukemia, so the T cells may come from the graft donor. The CDR3 reads CASSTDRGLYNEQFF. In DNA form, the CDR3 reads TGTGCCAGCAGCACGGACAGGGGGCTTTACAATGAGCAGTTCTTC. The complete variable domain, with remaining parts taken from reference TRBV5-6 and TRBJ2-1, reads DAGVTQSPTHLIKTRGQQVTLRCSPKSGHDTVSWYQQALGQGPQFIFQYYEEEERQRGNFPDRFSGHQFPNYSSELNVNALLLGDSALYLCASSTDRGLYNEQFFGPGTRLTVL.